Listed below are T cell receptor beta chains from one sample, sequenced in a study of T cells in Graves' hyperthyroidism and ophthalmopathy. Via MiXCR, TCRdb re-called the multiplex PCR reads, giving one row per CDR3 protein. The sample holds 600,000 to 800,000 distinct CDR3 sequences, approximately 36% seen once. What was sequenced was blood. These TCRs come from a woman in her thirties or forties with Graves' hyperthyroidism. CDR3s leave out the opening cysteine and the closing phenylalanine or tryptophan.

v_gene	j_gene	CDR3aa
TRBV5-1	TRBJ2-7	ASSLGLAGVHEQY
TRBV10-3	TRBJ2-7	AISRTGERYEQY
TRBV7-3	TRBJ2-7	ASSLKGERPYEQY
TRBV20-1	TRBJ1-2	SARERAGGYGYT
TRBV2	TRBJ1-1	ASRAGGDNTEAF
TRBV20-1	TRBJ1-2	SASPGYGYT
TRBV15	TRBJ1-4	ATTRNEKLF
TRBV7-2	TRBJ1-1	ASSLDPDPGNTEAF
TRBV5-6	TRBJ1-1	ASSLGQGGSEAF
TRBV7-2	TRBJ2-2	ASTGALDTGELF
TRBV4-3	TRBJ2-2	ASSQDSGLYGELF
TRBV14	TRBJ2-3	ASSQVQYTQY
TRBV7-9	TRBJ1-1	ASSPPDRVENTEAF
TRBV6-2/TRBV6-3	TRBJ1-1	ASTTSILNTEAF
TRBV19	TRBJ1-1	ASSIPRSEAF
TRBV10-3	TRBJ2-7	VISERGHSYEQY
TRBV10-3	TRBJ2-3	AISDEAGRNTQY
TRBV7-2	TRBJ1-5	ASSPLRQQLNQPQH
TRBV7-3	TRBJ1-1	ASSSKQGTEAF
TRBV6-6	TRBJ1-2	ASSSRWDVANYGYT
TRBV6-5	TRBJ2-7	ASGRLAGGSSYEQY
TRBV29-1	TRBJ2-7	SVASRTGLNEQY